The 25 T cell receptor beta chains below all came from one sample that was sequenced in a study of blood T cell repertoires in COVID-19. The assay was immunoSEQ multiplex PCR, and TCRdb's table has in-frame clones only and misses some. The sample has approximately 100,000 clones, more than 80% seen once. The source material was peripheral blood. All receptors come from a human donor in a cohort sampled during active COVID-19.

This chain links TRBV5-6 with TRBJ2-3; the match to TRBD1 covers 9 bases. Germline V lookup: CDR1 SGHDT, CDR2 YYEEEE. V lost 4 bases to trimming and J lost 5 bases; unmatched junction nucleotides: 8. The CDR3 has 15 amino acids. The CDR3 nucleotides read TGTGCCAGCAGCGGGGACAGGGCAGGGGAAGATACGCAGTATTTT. It yields the protein CASSGDRAGEDTQYF. The whole variable domain, remainder taken from reference TRBV5-6 and TRBJ2-3, is DAGVTQSPTHLIKTRGQQVTLRCSPKSGHDTVSWYQQALGQGPQFIFQYYEEEERQRGNFPDRFSGHQFPNYSSELNVNALLLGDSALYLCASSGDRAGEDTQYFGPGTRLTVL.

The chain links TRBV5-1 to TRBJ2-1; 7 bases fit TRBD2. This CDR3 contains 13 residues. Germline V gene data show CDR1 as SGHRS and CDR2 as YFSETQ. With V trimmed by 5 bases and J by 9 bases, 8 bases remained unmatched. The CDR3 here is CASRKELATEQFF. CDR3 DNA: TGCGCCAGCAGGAAGGAACTAGCGACTGAGCAGTTCTTC.

The chain is built from TRBV27 and TRBJ1-2; TRBD1 matches at 8 bases. Trimming at V came to 3 bases and at J to 5 bases, leaving 5 bases not matched to a gene. Germline lookup yields CDR1 MNHEY and CDR2 SMNVEV (reference sequence). The CDR3 runs to 14 residues. The CDR3 nucleotides are TGTGCCAGCAGTTTCGGACAGGGAATATATGGCTACACCTTC. Amino acids: CASSFGQGIYGYTF.

The V call is TRBV30, the J call TRBJ1-1, with 8 bases aligning to TRBD1. Germline lookup yields CDR1 GTSNPN and CDR2 SVGIG (reference sequence). This CDR3 region has 13 residues. V dropped 2 bases and J dropped 3; count of bases not matched to a gene: 2. CDR3 loop: CAWSPDRDTEAFF. CDR3 coding DNA: TGTGCCTGGAGTCCGGACAGGGACACTGAAGCTTTCTTT.

The chain joins TRBV11-2 to TRBJ2-2, with TRBD1 matching 8 bases. The germline gives CDR1 SGHAT, CDR2 FQNNGV. The junction had 4 bases not matched to a gene; V was cut back by 8 bases and J by 2 bases. There are 14 residues in the CDR3. This chain's CDR3 is CASPGQGNTGELFF. The CDR3, as DNA: TGTGCCAGCCCCGGACAGGGAAACACCGGGGAGCTGTTTTTT.

This chain joins TRBV30 and TRBJ2-7, with TRBD1 matching over 8 bases. The CDR3 is 12 amino acids. Germline V gives CDR1 GTSNPN, CDR2 SVGIG (reference sequence). The V segment lost 5 bases and the J segment 3 bases; nucleotides outside the gene matches: 3. The CDR3 coding sequence is TGTGCCTGGGGACAGGGATTCTACGAGCAGTACTTC. This translates into CAWGQGFYEQYF.

This clone was detected many times. This chain connects TRBV5-6 to TRBJ2-7; 10 bases line up with TRBD1. This CDR3 has 15 residues. The V gene's germline CDR1 is SGHDT and CDR2 YYEEEE. V lost 4 bases and J lost 6; bases outside the gene matches: 10. In DNA form, the CDR3 reads TGTGCCAGCAGCCGGAGGTCGGGACAGGGGCGCGAGCAGTACTTC. Encoded protein: CASSRRSGQGREQYF.

The chain recombines TRBV6-4 with TRBJ1-1; D gene uncertain. The CDR3 has 13 amino acids. Germline V gives CDR1 MRHNA, CDR2 SNTAGT. Trimming stripped 1 base from V and 3 bases from J, with 6 bases between. CDR3 coding DNA: TGTGCCAGCAGTGACTGGAGGGACACTGAAGCTTTCTTT. Translated: CASSDWRDTEAFF.

J is TRBJ2-2 and V is TRBV27; tentative D call: TRBD1 (5 bases). The V gene's germline CDR1 is MNHEY and CDR2 SMNVEV (reference sequence). V gave up 5 bases and J gave up 2 bases, with 12 bases separating them. CDR3 length equals 15 residues. CDR3 in DNA: TGTGCCAGCAGTCCGAGGACACGTAACACCGGGGAGCTGTTTTTT. This gives the protein CASSPRTRNTGELFF.

This chain joins TRBV5-1 and TRBJ1-4; D is unclear. V lost 0 bases and J lost 5, with 5 bases in between. This CDR3 is built from 13 residues. Germline CDR1 SGHRS, CDR2 YFSETQ. CDR3 bases: TGCGCCAGCAGCTTGGGGCCCAATGAAAAACTGTTTTTT. This translates into CASSLGPNEKLFF. The whole variable domain, remainder taken from reference TRBV5-1 and TRBJ1-4, is KAGVTQTPRYLIKTRGQQVTLSCSPISGHRSVSWYQQTPGQGLQFLFEYFSETQRNKGNFPGRFSGRQFSNSRSEMNVSTLELGDSALYLCASSLGPNEKLFFGSGTQLSVL.

The chain employs TRBV7-9 and TRBJ2-1; D is unclear. From germline, CDR1 is SEHNR and CDR2 FQNEAQ (reference sequence). The CDR3 spans 13 residues. Trimming removed 1 base from V and 5 bases from J, with 6 bases in between. CDR3 protein: CASSLEADNEQFF. The CDR3 bases are TGTGCCAGCAGCTTAGAGGCGGACAATGAGCAGTTCTTC.

This clone was detected once. The chain employs TRBV3-1 (or the pseudogene TRBV3-2) and TRBJ1-2; D call uncertain. V was shortened by 0 bases and J by 9 bases, with 20 bases between the two germline ends. Germline V gene data show CDR1 as LGHDT and CDR2 as YNNKEL (reference sequence). The CDR3 is 16 amino acids. The CDR3 is CASSQDNPLKTTRYTF. As DNA, the CDR3 is TGTGCCAGCAGCCAAGATAACCCCTTGAAAACTACGCGCTACACCTTC.

The chain is built from TRBV18 and TRBJ1-2, with D unclear. The ends were cut back, 5 bases at V and 7 bases at J, with 8 bases in the middle. The CDR3 consists of 11 residues. Germline V gene data show CDR1 as KGHSH and CDR2 as LQKENI. The CDR3 is CASSESLGYTF. CDR3 nucleotides: TGTGCCAGCTCAGAGAGTCTTGGCTACACCTTC. Using reference TRBV18 and TRBJ1-2 for the parts outside the CDR3, the full variable domain is NAGVMQNPRHLVRRRGQEARLRCSPMKGHSHVYWYRQLPEEGLKFMVYLQKENIIDESGMPKERFSAEFPKEGPSILRIQQVVRGDSAAYFCASSESLGYTFGSGTRLTVV.

This sequence joins TRBV11-2 and TRBJ1-3; possible D gene TRBD1, 5 bases. The CDR3 has 19 amino acids. V was pared by 1 base and J by 4 bases, with 23 bases between. In germline, CDR1 is SGHAT, CDR2 FQNNGV. In nucleotides, the CDR3 is TGTGCCAGCAGCTTAGTGAGAACGGCAGGACACCTACCCGGAAACACCATATATTTT. This gives the protein CASSLVRTAGHLPGNTIYF. Full variable domain (remainder filled in from reference TRBV11-2 and TRBJ1-3): EAGVAQSPRYKIIEKRQSVAFWCNPISGHATLYWYQQILGQGPKLLIQFQNNGVVDDSQLPKDRFSAERLKGVDSTLKIQPAKLEDSAVYLCASSLVRTAGHLPGNTIYFGEGSWLTVV.

The V gene is TRBV7-8, the J gene TRBJ1-1, with 9 bases fitting TRBD1. Germline CDR1 is SGHVS and CDR2 is FQNEAQ. The CDR3 totals 15 residues. Trimming at V came to 4 bases and at J to 3 bases, leaving 6 bases not matched to a gene. The CDR3 nucleotides read TGTGCCAGCAGCTCTGCCTGGACAGGGGACACTGAAGCTTTCTTT. Its protein product is CASSSAWTGDTEAFF.

This chain links TRBV3-1 (or the pseudogene TRBV3-2) with TRBJ2-7, with D possibly being TRBD2 (6 bases). V lost 3 bases, J lost 1 base, and 10 bases lay in between. The CDR3 totals 14 residues. The germline V gene has CDR1 LGHDT and CDR2 YNNKEL (reference sequence). Written as DNA, the CDR3 is TGTGCCAGCAGCCAGGCTGGGGGGTCCTACGAGCAGTACTTC. Protein: CASSQAGGSYEQYF.

The chain recombines TRBV11-1 with TRBJ1-2; 10 nucleotides match TRBD1. With V trimmed by 3 bases and J by 8 bases, 9 bases remained unmatched. CDR1 SGHAT and CDR2 FQDESV come from the germline V gene (reference sequence). CDR3 length: 15 residues. The CDR3 loop is CASSFGTGDLLGYTF. For the CDR3, the DNA is TGTGCCAGCAGCTTCGGGACAGGGGACCTTCTGGGCTACACCTTC.

This clone was counted only a few times. The genes are TRBV12-2 and TRBJ2-4; the table's D call TRBD2 went unverified against the DNA. TRBV12-2 is a recognized pseudogene. The CDR3 length is 19 residues. CDR3 in amino acids: CASRSKYRAAGGLKNIQYF. The DNA for the CDR3 is TGTGCAAGTCGCTCGAAGTACAGGGCAGCGGGGGGGCTTAAAAACATTCAGTACTTC.

The rearrangement links TRBV7-9 to TRBJ2-1; 7 bases fit TRBD1. Germline V CDR1 and CDR2: SEHNR, FQNEAQ (reference sequence). The CDR3 runs to 12 residues. J was trimmed by 4 bases and V by 6 bases; bases with no gene match: 0. Here the CDR3 DNA reads TGTGCCAGCAGGGACAGGTACAATGAGCAGTTCTTC. Its protein is CASRDRYNEQFF.

This chain joins TRBV5-1 and TRBJ2-3; 8 bases are shared with TRBD2. V lost 0 bases and J lost 0; bases outside the gene matches: 9. CDR1 SGHRS and CDR2 YFSETQ come from the germline V gene. This CDR3 spans 18 amino acids. The CDR3 region is CASSLVVAGSPSTDTQYF. The CDR3 DNA follows: TGCGCCAGCAGCTTGGTGGTAGCGGGAAGTCCTAGCACAGATACGCAGTATTTT.

The chain has TRBV7-9 and TRBJ2-6; maybe TRBD1 (6 bases). Germline V gene sequence: CDR1 SEHNR, CDR2 FQNEAQ (reference sequence). V was clipped by 5 bases and J by 1 base, with 9 bases between them. The CDR3 totals 15 residues. CDR3 nucleotides: TGTGCCAGCAGCACTCAGGGGTCTGGGGCCAACGTCCTGACTTTC. Protein sequence: CASSTQGSGANVLTF.

The genes are TRBV7-2 and TRBJ2-1, with 11 bases fitting TRBD2. This CDR3 spans 16 amino acids. Germline V gene sequence: CDR1 SGHTA, CDR2 FQGNSA. V lost 2 bases to trimming and J lost 6 bases; unmatched junction nucleotides: 6. The CDR3 coding sequence is TGTGCCAGCAGCTTAAGTCTAGCGGGGGGCACCAATGAGCAGTTCTTC. It encodes CASSLSLAGGTNEQFF. The variable domain in full, completed from reference TRBV7-2 and TRBJ2-1, reads GAGVSQSPSNKVTEKGKDVELRCDPISGHTALYWYRQSLGQGLEFLIYFQGNSAPDKSGLPSDRFSAERTGGSVSTLTIQRTQQEDSAVYLCASSLSLAGGTNEQFFGPGTRLTVL.

V is TRBV2 and J is TRBJ1-1; 7 bases align to TRBD1. V shed 5 bases, J shed 4 bases, and the junction held 7 bases outside the gene matches. CDR1 is SNHLY, CDR2 FYNNEI, per germline. The CDR3 loop spans 14 amino acids. CDR3 in DNA: TGTGCCAGCAGTTGGGACAGAACGGCCACTGAAGCTTTCTTT. It yields the protein CASSWDRTATEAFF.

This sequence joins TRBV2 and TRBJ2-5, with 10 bases fitting TRBD2. The CDR3 has 14 amino acids. Trimming cost V 5 bases and J 5 bases; bases outside gene matches: 5. Germline-derived CDR1 and CDR2 are SNHLY and FYNNEI. The CDR3 sequence: CASSRTSGWETQYF. In DNA form, the CDR3 reads TGTGCCAGCAGTCGGACTAGCGGCTGGGAGACCCAGTACTTC. Full variable domain (missing parts from reference TRBV2 and TRBJ2-5): EPEVTQTPSHQVTQMGQEVILRCVPISNHLYFYWYRQILGQKVEFLVSFYNNEISEKSEIFDDQFSVERPDGSNFTLKIRSTKLEDSAMYFCASSRTSGWETQYFGPGTRLLVL.

The chain combines TRBV7-3 with TRBJ1-1, with 7 nucleotides matching TRBD1. Germline lookup yields CDR1 SGHTA and CDR2 FQGTGA. CDR3 length: 14 amino acids. V lost 2 bases to trimming and J lost 5 bases; unmatched junction nucleotides: 5. As DNA, the CDR3 is TGTGCCAGCAGCTTACAAGGGGGCCGGACTGAAGCTTTCTTT. It specifies CASSLQGGRTEAFF.